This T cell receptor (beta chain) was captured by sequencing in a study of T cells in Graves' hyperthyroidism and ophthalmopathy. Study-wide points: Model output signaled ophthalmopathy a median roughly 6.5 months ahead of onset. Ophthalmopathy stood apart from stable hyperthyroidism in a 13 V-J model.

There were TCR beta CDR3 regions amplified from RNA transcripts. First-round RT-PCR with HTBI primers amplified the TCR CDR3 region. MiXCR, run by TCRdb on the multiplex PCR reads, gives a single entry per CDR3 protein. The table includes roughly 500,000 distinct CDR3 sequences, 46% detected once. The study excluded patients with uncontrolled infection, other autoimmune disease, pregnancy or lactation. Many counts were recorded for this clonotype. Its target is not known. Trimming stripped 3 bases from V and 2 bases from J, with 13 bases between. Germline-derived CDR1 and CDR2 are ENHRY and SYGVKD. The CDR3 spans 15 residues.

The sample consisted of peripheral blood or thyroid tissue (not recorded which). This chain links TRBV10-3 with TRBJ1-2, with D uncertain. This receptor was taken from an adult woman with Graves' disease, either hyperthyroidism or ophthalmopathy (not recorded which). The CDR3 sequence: CAISERGQWNYGYTF. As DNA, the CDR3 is TGTGCCATCAGTGAACGGGGTCAGTGGAACTATGGCTACACCTTC.